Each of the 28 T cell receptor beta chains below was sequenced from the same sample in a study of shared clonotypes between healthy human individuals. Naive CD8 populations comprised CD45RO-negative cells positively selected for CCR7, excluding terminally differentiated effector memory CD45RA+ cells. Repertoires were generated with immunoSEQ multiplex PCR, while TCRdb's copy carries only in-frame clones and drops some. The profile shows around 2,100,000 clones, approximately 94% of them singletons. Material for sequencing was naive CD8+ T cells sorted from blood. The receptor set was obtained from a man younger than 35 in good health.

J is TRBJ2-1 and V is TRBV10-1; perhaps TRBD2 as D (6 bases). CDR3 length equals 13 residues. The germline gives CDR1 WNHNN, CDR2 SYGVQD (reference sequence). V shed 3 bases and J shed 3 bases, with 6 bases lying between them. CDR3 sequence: CASSDGSYNEQFF. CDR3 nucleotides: TGCGCCAGCAGTGACGGGAGCTACAATGAGCAGTTCTTC.

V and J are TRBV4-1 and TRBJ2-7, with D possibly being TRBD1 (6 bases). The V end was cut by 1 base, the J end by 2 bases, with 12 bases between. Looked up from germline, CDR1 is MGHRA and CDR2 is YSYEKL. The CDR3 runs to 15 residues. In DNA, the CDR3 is TGCGCCAGCAGCCAAGTCTTTCAGGGGACCTACGAGCAGTACTTC. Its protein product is CASSQVFQGTYEQYF.

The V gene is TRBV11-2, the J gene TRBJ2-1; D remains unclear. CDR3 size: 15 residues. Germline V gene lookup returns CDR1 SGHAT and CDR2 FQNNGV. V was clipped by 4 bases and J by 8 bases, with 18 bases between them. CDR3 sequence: CASSSSASGLDEQFF. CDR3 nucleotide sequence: TGTGCCAGCAGCTCATCGGCGTCAGGTCTCGATGAGCAGTTCTTC.

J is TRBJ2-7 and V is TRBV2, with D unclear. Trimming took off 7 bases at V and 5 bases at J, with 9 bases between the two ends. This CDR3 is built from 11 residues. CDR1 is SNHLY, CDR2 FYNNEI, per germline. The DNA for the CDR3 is TGTGCCAGCATGGAATGGGACGAGCAGTACTTC. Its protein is CASMEWDEQYF.

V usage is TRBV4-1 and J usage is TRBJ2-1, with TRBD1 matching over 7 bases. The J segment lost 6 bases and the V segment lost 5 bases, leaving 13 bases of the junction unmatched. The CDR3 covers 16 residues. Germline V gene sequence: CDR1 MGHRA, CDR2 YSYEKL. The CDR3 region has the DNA TGCGCCAGCAGCGGACGACAGGGCCCAGGAAGCAATGAGCAGTTCTTC. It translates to CASSGRQGPGSNEQFF.

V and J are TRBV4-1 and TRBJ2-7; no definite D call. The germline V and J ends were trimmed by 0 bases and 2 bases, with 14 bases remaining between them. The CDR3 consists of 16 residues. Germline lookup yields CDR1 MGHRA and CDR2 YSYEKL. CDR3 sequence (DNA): TGCGCCAGCAGCCAAGATCTGTGGATCGAAGCCTACGAGCAGTACTTC. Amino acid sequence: CASSQDLWIEAYEQYF.

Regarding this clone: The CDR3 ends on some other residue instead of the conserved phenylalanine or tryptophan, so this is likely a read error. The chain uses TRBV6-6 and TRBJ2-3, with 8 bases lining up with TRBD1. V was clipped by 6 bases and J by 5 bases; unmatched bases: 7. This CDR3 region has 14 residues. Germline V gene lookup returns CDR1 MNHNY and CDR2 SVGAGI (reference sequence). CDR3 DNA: TGTGCCAGCAGCTACAGGGGGGAAATAGATACGCAGTATTCT. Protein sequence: CASSYRGEIDTQYS.

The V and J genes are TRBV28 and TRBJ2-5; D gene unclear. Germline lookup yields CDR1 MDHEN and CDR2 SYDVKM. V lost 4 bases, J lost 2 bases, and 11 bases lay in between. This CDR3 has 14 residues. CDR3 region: CASSSPMGQETQYF. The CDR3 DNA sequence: TGTGCCAGCAGTTCCCCCATGGGGCAAGAGACCCAGTACTTC.

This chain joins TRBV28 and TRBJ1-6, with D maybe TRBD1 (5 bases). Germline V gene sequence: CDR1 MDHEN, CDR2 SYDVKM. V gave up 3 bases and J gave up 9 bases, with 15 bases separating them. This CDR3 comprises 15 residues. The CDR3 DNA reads TGTGCCAGCAGTTTGGGTCCTACCACAGGTTCACCCCTCCACTTT. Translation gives CASSLGPTTGSPLHF.

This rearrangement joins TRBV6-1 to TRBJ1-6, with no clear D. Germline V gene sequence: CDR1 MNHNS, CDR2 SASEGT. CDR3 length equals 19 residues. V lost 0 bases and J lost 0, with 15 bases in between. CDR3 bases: TGTGCCAGCAGTGAAGCGTGGCAGCTGCTAAGCTCCTATAATTCACCCCTCCACTTT. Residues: CASSEAWQLLSSYNSPLHF.

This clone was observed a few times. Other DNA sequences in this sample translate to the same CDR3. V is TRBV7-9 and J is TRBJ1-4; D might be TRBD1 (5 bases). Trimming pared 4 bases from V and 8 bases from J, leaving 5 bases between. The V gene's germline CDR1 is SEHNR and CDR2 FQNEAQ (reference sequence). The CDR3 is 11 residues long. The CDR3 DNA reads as TGTGCCAGCAGCTCAGGGGAAAAACTGTTTTTT. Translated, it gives CASSSGEKLFF.

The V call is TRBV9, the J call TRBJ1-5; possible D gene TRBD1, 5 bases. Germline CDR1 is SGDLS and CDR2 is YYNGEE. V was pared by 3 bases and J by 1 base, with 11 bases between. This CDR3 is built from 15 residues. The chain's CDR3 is CASSAGDGSNQPQHF. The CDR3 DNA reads TGTGCCAGCAGCGCGGGGGACGGGAGCAATCAGCCCCAGCATTTT.

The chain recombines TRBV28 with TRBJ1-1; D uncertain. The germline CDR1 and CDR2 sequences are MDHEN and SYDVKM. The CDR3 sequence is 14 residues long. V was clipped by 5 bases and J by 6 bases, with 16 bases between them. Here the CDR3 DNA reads TGTGCCAGCAGTATTCGAGAGAAGAAGGCTGAAGCTTTCTTT. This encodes CASSIREKKAEAFF.

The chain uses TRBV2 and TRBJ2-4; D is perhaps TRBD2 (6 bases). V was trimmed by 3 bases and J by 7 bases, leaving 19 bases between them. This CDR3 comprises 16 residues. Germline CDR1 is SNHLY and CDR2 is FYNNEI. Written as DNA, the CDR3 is TGTGCCAGCAGTGACCGGGGACTTTATCTTGGGAACATTCAGTACTTC. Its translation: CASSDRGLYLGNIQYF.

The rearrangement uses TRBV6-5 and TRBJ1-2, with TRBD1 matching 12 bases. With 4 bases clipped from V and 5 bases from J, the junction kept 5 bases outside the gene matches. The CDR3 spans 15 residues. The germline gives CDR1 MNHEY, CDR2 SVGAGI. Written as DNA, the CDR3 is TGTGCCAGCAGTTCACCGGGACAGGGGGCATATGGCTACACCTTC. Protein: CASSSPGQGAYGYTF.

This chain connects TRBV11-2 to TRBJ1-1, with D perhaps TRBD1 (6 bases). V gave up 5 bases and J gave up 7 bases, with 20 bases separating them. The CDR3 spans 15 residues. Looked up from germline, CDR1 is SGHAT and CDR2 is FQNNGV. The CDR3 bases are TGTGCCAGCAGCCAAGTACCCACGGGGGCCTTTGAAGCTTTCTTT. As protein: CASSQVPTGAFEAFF. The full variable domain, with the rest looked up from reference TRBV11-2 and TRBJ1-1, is EAGVAQSPRYKIIEKRQSVAFWCNPISGHATLYWYQQILGQGPKLLIQFQNNGVVDDSQLPKDRFSAERLKGVDSTLKIQPAKLEDSAVYLCASSQVPTGAFEAFFGQGTRLTVV.

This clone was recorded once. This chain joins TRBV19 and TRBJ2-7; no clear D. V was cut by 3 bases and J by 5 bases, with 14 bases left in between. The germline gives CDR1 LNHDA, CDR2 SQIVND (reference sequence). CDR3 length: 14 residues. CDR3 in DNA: TGTGCCAGTAGTATTGGAACCGAGGTCAACGAGCAGTACTTC. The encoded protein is CASSIGTEVNEQYF.

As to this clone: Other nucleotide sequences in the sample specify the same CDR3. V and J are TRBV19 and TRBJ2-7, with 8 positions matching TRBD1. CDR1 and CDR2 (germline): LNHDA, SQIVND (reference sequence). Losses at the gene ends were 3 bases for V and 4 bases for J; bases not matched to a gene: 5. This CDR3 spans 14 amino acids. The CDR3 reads CASSITGGAYEQYF. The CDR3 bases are TGTGCCAGTAGTATCACAGGGGGAGCATACGAGCAGTACTTC.

CDR3 loop: CASSETGVHEQYF. The CDR3 coding sequence is TGTGCCAGCAGCGAGACAGGGGTCCACGAGCAGTACTTC. This chain uses TRBV5-6 with TRBJ2-7; 8 bases are a match to TRBD1. The CDR3 totals 13 residues. Germline-derived CDR1 and CDR2 are SGHDT and YYEEEE. V was pared by 4 bases and J by 5 bases, with 5 bases of the junction left unmatched.

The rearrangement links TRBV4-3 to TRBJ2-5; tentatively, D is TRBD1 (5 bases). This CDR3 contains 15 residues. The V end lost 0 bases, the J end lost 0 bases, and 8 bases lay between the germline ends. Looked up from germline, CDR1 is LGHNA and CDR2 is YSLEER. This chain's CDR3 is CASSQERQNQETQYF. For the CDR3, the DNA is TGCGCCAGCAGCCAAGAACGACAGAACCAAGAGACCCAGTACTTC.

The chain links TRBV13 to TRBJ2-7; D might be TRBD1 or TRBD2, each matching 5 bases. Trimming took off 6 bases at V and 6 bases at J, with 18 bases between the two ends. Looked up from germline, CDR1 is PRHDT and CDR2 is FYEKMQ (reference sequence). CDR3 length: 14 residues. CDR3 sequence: CASSYTGLASEQYF. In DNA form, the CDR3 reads TGTGCCAGCAGTTATACGGGGCTGGCAAGCGAGCAGTACTTC.

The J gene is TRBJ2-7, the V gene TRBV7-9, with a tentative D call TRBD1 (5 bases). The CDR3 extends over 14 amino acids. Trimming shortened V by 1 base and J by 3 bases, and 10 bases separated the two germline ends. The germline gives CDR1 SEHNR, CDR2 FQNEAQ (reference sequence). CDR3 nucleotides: TGTGCCAGCAGCTTAGGATCAGGGCTCTACGAGCAGTACTTC. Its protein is CASSLGSGLYEQYF. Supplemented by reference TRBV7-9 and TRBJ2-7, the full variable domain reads DTGVSQNPRHKITKRGQNVTFRCDPISEHNRLYWYRQTLGQGPEFLTYFQNEAQLEKSRLLSDRFSAERPKGSFSTLEIQRTEQGDSAMYLCASSLGSGLYEQYFGPGTRLTVT.

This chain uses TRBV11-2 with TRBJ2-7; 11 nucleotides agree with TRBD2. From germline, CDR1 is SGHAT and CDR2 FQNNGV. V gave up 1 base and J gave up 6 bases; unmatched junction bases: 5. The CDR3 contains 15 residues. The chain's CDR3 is CASSLGSGRAFEQYF. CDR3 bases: TGTGCCAGCAGCTTAGGTAGCGGGAGGGCCTTCGAGCAGTACTTC.

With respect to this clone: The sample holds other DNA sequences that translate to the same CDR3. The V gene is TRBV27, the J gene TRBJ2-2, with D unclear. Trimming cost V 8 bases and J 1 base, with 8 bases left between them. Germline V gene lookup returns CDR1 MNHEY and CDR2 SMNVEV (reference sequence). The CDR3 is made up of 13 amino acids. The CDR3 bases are TGTGCCAGCTCAATCCTGAACACCGGGGAGCTGTTTTTT. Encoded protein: CASSILNTGELFF.

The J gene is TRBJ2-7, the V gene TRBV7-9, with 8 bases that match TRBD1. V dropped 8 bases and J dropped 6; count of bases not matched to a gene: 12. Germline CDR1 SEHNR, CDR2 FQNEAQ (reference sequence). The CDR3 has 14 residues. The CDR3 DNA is TGTGCCAGCCACCCCGGGACAGGCCTTACCGAGCAGTACTTC. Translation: CASHPGTGLTEQYF.

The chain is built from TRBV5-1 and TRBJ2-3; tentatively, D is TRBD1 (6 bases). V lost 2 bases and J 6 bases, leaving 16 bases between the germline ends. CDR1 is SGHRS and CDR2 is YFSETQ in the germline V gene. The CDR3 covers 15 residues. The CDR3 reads CASSFVGQGRDTQYF. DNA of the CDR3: TGCGCCAGCAGCTTCGTGGGGCAGGGGCGGGATACGCAGTATTTT. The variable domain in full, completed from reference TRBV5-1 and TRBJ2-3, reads KAGVTQTPRYLIKTRGQQVTLSCSPISGHRSVSWYQQTPGQGLQFLFEYFSETQRNKGNFPGRFSGRQFSNSRSEMNVSTLELGDSALYLCASSFVGQGRDTQYFGPGTRLTVL.

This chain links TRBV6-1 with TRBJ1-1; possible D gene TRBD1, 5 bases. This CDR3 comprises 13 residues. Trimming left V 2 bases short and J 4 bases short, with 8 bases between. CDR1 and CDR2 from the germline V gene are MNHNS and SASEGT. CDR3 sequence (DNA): TGTGCCAGCAGTGAATTTGGGGCCACTGAAGCTTTCTTT. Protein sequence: CASSEFGATEAFF.

The CDR3: CSVQWGSTDTQYF. Written as DNA, the CDR3 is TGCAGCGTTCAATGGGGGTCCACAGATACGCAGTATTTT. V and J are TRBV29-1 and TRBJ2-3; D tentatively reads TRBD1 or TRBD2 (5 bases each). Germline loops: CDR1 SQVTM, CDR2 ANQGSEA. This CDR3 spans 13 amino acids. Trimming removed 5 bases from V and 2 bases from J, with 11 bases in between.